These 23 T cell receptor beta chains were sequenced from one sample in a study of cytomegalovirus exposure and HLA in healthy donors. Vbeta (60) and Jbeta (13) primers were used in the PCR. Sequencing was performed with immunoSEQ multiplex PCR; in TCRdb, only in-frame clones are kept and a portion is missing. The data contain about 130,000 clones, around four fifths of them seen just once; the ten biggest clones take up around 7.2%. Sequencing was done on a sample of PBMCs. The receptor set was obtained from a male donor in good health and CMV-seronegative.

The rearrangement joins TRBV5-5 to TRBJ2-7; 7 nucleotides match TRBD1. J lost 2 bases, V lost 5 bases, and 10 bases had no gene match. Germline CDR1 is SGHKS and CDR2 is YYEKEE (reference sequence). The CDR3 length is 15 residues. The CDR3 coding sequence is TGTGCCAGCAGGGATGGGATTGGACAGGCCTACGAGCAGTACTTC. Its protein product is CASRDGIGQAYEQYF. Full variable domain (missing parts from reference TRBV5-5 and TRBJ2-7): DAGVTQSPTHLIKTRGQQVTLRCSPISGHKSVSWYQQVLGQGPQFIFQYYEKEERGRGNFPDRFSARQFPNYSSELNVNALLLGDSALYLCASRDGIGQAYEQYFGPGTRLTVT.

This clone was seen once. The chain is built from TRBV5-1 and TRBJ2-5, with a weak D call TRBD1 (5 bases). The CDR3 sequence is 12 residues long. Trimming removed 5 bases from V and 3 bases from J, with 8 bases in between. Germline V gene sequence: CDR1 SGHRS, CDR2 YFSETQ. The CDR3 nucleotides read TGCGCCAGCAGGGGGCAGGAAGAGACCCAGTACTTC. The encoded protein is CASRGQEETQYF.

CDR3 amino acids: CASSDPRTSGTGEQYF. Here the CDR3 DNA reads TGTGCCAGCAGTGACCCTAGGACTAGCGGGACGGGCGAGCAGTACTTC. The chain is built from TRBV25-1 and TRBJ2-7; TRBD2 matches at 12 bases. The CDR3 sequence is 16 residues long. Unmatched junction bases numbered 9, after V lost 3 bases and J lost 6 bases. Germline V gives CDR1 MGHDK, CDR2 SYGVNS.

This chain connects TRBV9 to TRBJ2-7; the D gene is possibly TRBD1 (6 bases). CDR3 length: 13 residues. Trimming left V 3 bases short and J 1 base short, with 8 bases between. Germline V gene lookup returns CDR1 SGDLS and CDR2 YYNGEE. The chain's CDR3 is CASSATGSYEQYF. In DNA, the CDR3 is TGTGCCAGCAGCGCCACAGGGTCCTACGAGCAGTACTTC.

The gene calls are TRBV7-2 and TRBJ1-2, with D possibly being TRBD1 (6 bases). CDR3 size: 14 residues. The germline CDR1 and CDR2 sequences are SGHTA and FQGNSA. V was cut by 1 base and J by 6 bases, with 12 bases left in between. CDR3 sequence: CASSLVSGAHGYTF. The DNA of the CDR3 is TGTGCCAGCAGCTTAGTTTCAGGGGCACATGGCTACACCTTC. The full variable domain, in which reference TRBV7-2 and TRBJ1-2 provide the parts outside the CDR3, is GAGVSQSPSNKVTEKGKDVELRCDPISGHTALYWYRQSLGQGLEFLIYFQGNSAPDKSGLPSDRFSAERTGGSVSTLTIQRTQQEDSAVYLCASSLVSGAHGYTFGSGTRLTVV.

The chain combines TRBV28 with TRBJ2-5; 7 bases are shared with TRBD1. The assigned J gene may be wrong: the sequence end matches TRBJ2-7 better. CDR3 size: 14 residues. Germline V gene data show CDR1 as MDHEN and CDR2 as SYDVKM. CDR3 residues: CASRNTGTVTEQYF. DNA for the CDR3: TGTGCCAGCAGGAATACCGGGACAGTCACCGAGCAGTACTTC.

The DNA of the CDR3 is TGCGCCAGCAAATATGGGCACTATGGCTACACCTTC. It codes for CASKYGHYGYTF. The chain joins TRBV10-2 to TRBJ1-2; no firm D call. This CDR3 has 12 amino acids. Trimming took off 7 bases at V and 3 bases at J, with 9 bases between the two ends. Germline V gives CDR1 WSHSY, CDR2 SAAADI.

The J gene is TRBJ1-5, the V gene TRBV27, with a tentative D call TRBD1 (5 bases). The CDR3 is 12 residues long. V was pared by 5 bases and J by 6 bases, with 8 bases between. Looked up from germline, CDR1 is MNHEY and CDR2 is SMNVEV (reference sequence). The CDR3 coding sequence is TGTGCCAGCAGTCTCCAGGGTCAGCCCCAGCATTTT. Translation gives CASSLQGQPQHF.

This clone is a singleton in its sample. The CDR3 protein is CASSFTSGGSSSYEQYF. Written as DNA, the CDR3 is TGCGCCAGCAGCTTCACTAGCGGGGGGTCGAGCTCCTACGAGCAGTACTTC. This rearrangement joins TRBV5-1 to TRBJ2-7, with 12 bases fitting TRBD2. The trim removed 2 bases at V and 0 bases at J, leaving 6 bases unmatched. Germline lookup yields CDR1 SGHRS and CDR2 YFSETQ. This CDR3 has 17 amino acids. The whole variable domain, remainder taken from reference TRBV5-1 and TRBJ2-7, is KAGVTQTPRYLIKTRGQQVTLSCSPISGHRSVSWYQQTPGQGLQFLFEYFSETQRNKGNFPGRFSGRQFSNSRSEMNVSTLELGDSALYLCASSFTSGGSSSYEQYFGPGTRLTVT.

The sample holds a few counts of this clone. This rearrangement joins TRBV7-2 to TRBJ1-2, with 9 bases aligning to TRBD1. The CDR3 totals 15 residues. The V gene's germline CDR1 is SGHTA and CDR2 FQGNSA. Trimming cost V 4 bases and J 8 bases; bases outside gene matches: 11. CDR3 DNA: TGTGCCAGCAGCTCCGGACAGGGGCTCGGGGTCGGCTACACCTTC. Protein sequence: CASSSGQGLGVGYTF.

V usage is TRBV4-1 and J usage is TRBJ2-1; D might be TRBD2 (5 bases). This CDR3 is built from 14 residues. Germline V gives CDR1 MGHRA, CDR2 YSYEKL. Trimming shortened V by 0 bases and J by 5 bases, and 8 bases separated the two germline ends. CDR3 nucleotide sequence: TGCGCCAGCAGCCAAGATCGGACTGACAATGAGCAGTTCTTC. It is translated as CASSQDRTDNEQFF.

In DNA, the CDR3 is TGTGCCAGCAGCTCCACACACGGGAATGAGCAGTTCTTC. It is translated as CASSSTHGNEQFF. The V call is TRBV7-2, the J call TRBJ2-1; D is unresolved. The V end lost 4 bases, the J end lost 7 bases, and 11 bases lay between the germline ends. The CDR3 consists of 13 residues. From germline, CDR1 is SGHTA and CDR2 FQGNSA.

This clone was seen once. This chain uses TRBV7-9 with TRBJ1-1; no firm D call. The V gene lost 1 base and the J gene lost 5 bases, with 5 bases spanning the gap. The CDR3 contains 12 residues. Germline V gene lookup returns CDR1 SEHNR and CDR2 FQNEAQ (reference sequence). CDR3 amino acids: CASSLVSTEAFF. For the CDR3, the DNA is TGTGCCAGCAGCTTAGTCTCTACTGAAGCTTTCTTT. Supplemented by reference TRBV7-9 and TRBJ1-1, the full variable domain reads DTGVSQNPRHKITKRGQNVTFRCDPISEHNRLYWYRQTLGQGPEFLTYFQNEAQLEKSRLLSDRFSAERPKGSFSTLEIQRTEQGDSAMYLCASSLVSTEAFFGQGTRLTVV.

This clone occurred a few times. The chain is built from TRBV5-4 and TRBJ2-7; TRBD1 might be the D (5 bases). Germline CDR1 reads SGHNT; CDR2 reads YYREEE (reference sequence). The CDR3 sequence is 14 residues long. V was clipped by 4 bases and J by 2 bases, with 13 bases between them. This chain's CDR3 is CASSRADRPYEQYF. Here the CDR3 DNA reads TGTGCCAGCAGCCGAGCCGACAGACCCTACGAGCAGTACTTC. The variable domain in full, with the rest retrieved from reference TRBV5-4 and TRBJ2-7, is ETGVTQSPTHLIKTRGQQVTLRCSSQSGHNTVSWYQQALGQGPQFIFQYYREEENGRGNFPPRFSGLQFPNYSSELNVNALELDDSALYLCASSRADRPYEQYFGPGTRLTVT.

Remarks on this clone: Distinct nucleotide sequences in the sample also encode this CDR3. The genes are TRBV14 and TRBJ2-7; TRBD2 aligns across 8 bases. Trimming cost V 5 bases and J 3 bases; bases outside gene matches: 0. This CDR3 has 12 amino acids. In germline, CDR1 is SGHDN, CDR2 FVKESK. The CDR3 loop reads CASSGTSYEQYF. In DNA form, the CDR3 reads TGTGCCAGCAGCGGGACTAGCTACGAGCAGTACTTC.

The rearrangement joins TRBV30 to TRBJ2-7; 9 nucleotides agree with TRBD2. V dropped 3 bases and J dropped 2; count of bases not matched to a gene: 8. This CDR3 contains 15 residues. Per the germline V gene, CDR1 is GTSNPN and CDR2 is SVGIG (reference sequence). In DNA form, the CDR3 reads TGTGCCTGGAGCGGAGGACTAGCGAAAACCTACGAGCAGTACTTC. Amino acid sequence: CAWSGGLAKTYEQYF.

The rearrangement joins TRBV11-2 to TRBJ2-7; a weak D match, TRBD1 (6 bases). V lost 1 base to trimming and J lost 2 bases, with 12 bases between them. The CDR3 totals 15 residues. The germline CDR1 and CDR2 sequences are SGHAT and FQNNGV. CDR3 loop: CASSLVIGGTYEQYF. CDR3 nucleotide sequence: TGTGCCAGCAGCTTAGTTATAGGGGGTACCTACGAGCAGTACTTC.

Concerning this clone itself: The sample has other DNA sequences that encode this CDR3 too. The J gene is TRBJ2-1, the V gene TRBV7-9; 11 nucleotides match TRBD2. In germline, CDR1 is SEHNR, CDR2 FQNEAQ (reference sequence). CDR3 size: 15 residues. The V gene end was trimmed by 5 bases and the J gene end by 7 bases; junction bases not matched to a gene: 7. The DNA for the CDR3 is TGTGCCAGCAGCCTACTAGCGGGAGTAGGTAATGAGCAGTTCTTC. Translation: CASSLLAGVGNEQFF.

The gene calls are TRBV15 and TRBJ1-3; D remains ambiguous. CDR3 size: 16 residues. The germline V gene encodes CDR1 LNHNV and CDR2 YYDKDF (reference sequence). Trimming stripped 0 bases from V and 0 bases from J, with 9 bases between. Here the CDR3 reads CATSRDLGSSGNTIYF. The DNA for the CDR3 is TGTGCCACCAGCAGAGATCTGGGGAGCTCTGGAAACACCATATATTTT.

The chain uses TRBV11-2 and TRBJ2-2; possibly TRBD2 for D (6 bases). The CDR3 length is 16 residues. The V and J ends lost 5 bases and 5 bases respectively, with 18 bases between them. Germline V gives CDR1 SGHAT, CDR2 FQNNGV. CDR3: CASSHLTSKATGELFF. The CDR3 DNA reads TGTGCCAGCAGCCACCTGACTAGTAAGGCGACCGGGGAGCTGTTTTTT.

This rearrangement joins TRBV7-9 to TRBJ1-1, with 7 bases lining up with TRBD1. After removal of 0 bases from V and 0 bases from J, the junction contained 1 base not matched to a gene. The CDR3 consists of 15 residues. Germline CDR1 reads SEHNR; CDR2 reads FQNEAQ (reference sequence). The CDR3 reads CASSLADRMNTEAFF. CDR3 nucleotide sequence: TGTGCCAGCAGCTTAGCGGACAGGATGAACACTGAAGCTTTCTTT. Supplemented by reference TRBV7-9 and TRBJ1-1, the full variable domain reads DTGVSQNPRHKITKRGQNVTFRCDPISEHNRLYWYRQTLGQGPEFLTYFQNEAQLEKSRLLSDRFSAERPKGSFSTLEIQRTEQGDSAMYLCASSLADRMNTEAFFGQGTRLTVV.

Only a few counts were recorded for this clone. The chain joins TRBV14 to TRBJ1-2, with 7 nucleotides matching TRBD1. With 1 base clipped from V and 4 bases from J, the junction kept 3 bases outside the gene matches. Per the germline V gene, CDR1 is SGHDN and CDR2 is FVKESK. The CDR3 totals 14 residues. DNA for the CDR3: TGTGCCAGCAGCCAAGCCCGGGACAGCTATGGCTACACCTTC. It encodes CASSQARDSYGYTF.

The CDR3 nucleotides read TGTGCCAGTAGTATGTTACAGAACTTCTATGGCTACACCTTC. It codes for CASSMLQNFYGYTF. The chain couples TRBV19 to TRBJ1-2, with D uncertain. V gave up 3 bases and J gave up 4 bases, with 12 bases separating them. In germline, CDR1 is LNHDA, CDR2 SQIVND (reference sequence). CDR3 size: 14 residues.